Listed below are T cell receptor beta chains from one sample, sequenced in a study of control samples from healthy donors and cancer patients. The repertoire was sequenced with immunoSEQ multiplex PCR; TCRdb's copy has only in-frame clones and lacks some. Seen here are fewer than 85,000 clones, approximately 94% observed once, and the top ten hold approximately 2.8%. Material for sequencing was blood. Source of these receptors: a young woman in good health. CDR3s include the opening cysteine and the closing phenylalanine or tryptophan. D genes are given only for firm matches. Not every row has a clone size; where given, it reads once, few, many or a size class.

TGTGCCAGCACAGGGACAGGGGCTCATGGCTACACCTTC,CASTGTGAHGYTF,TRBD1,TRBV3-1/TRBV3-2,-,TRBJ1-2
TGTGCCAGCAGCAGGAAAATGAACACTGAAGCTTTCTTT,CASSRKMNTEAFF,-,TRBV7-2,-,TRBJ1-1
TGTGCCAGTAGTTGGGGTAGGGAGACCCAGTACTTC,CASSWGRETQYF,-,TRBV19,-,TRBJ2-5
TGCGCCAGCAGCACGAACAGGGGGCAGTATGGCTACACCTTC,CASSTNRGQYGYTF,TRBD1,TRBV5-1,-,TRBJ1-2
TGTGCCAGCAGCGTGGATAGCGGAGAATCCTACAATGAGCAGTTCTTC,CASSVDSGESYNEQFF,-,TRBV9,-,TRBJ2-1
TGTGCCAGCAGCCCACCCCTGGGCTACAATGAGCAGTTCTTC,CASSPPLGYNEQFF,-,TRBV5-6,-,TRBJ2-1
TGTGCCAGCAGCTTGGGCTTTCCTCCGGGGCCCAGCACAGATACGCAGTATTTT,CASSLGFPPGPSTDTQYF,-,TRBV5-6,once,TRBJ2-3
TGTGCCAGCAGCTTGGTGGGGGGCGGCTCGGCCGGGGAGCTGTTTTTT,CASSLVGGGSAGELFF,-,TRBV5-5,-,TRBJ2-2
TGTGCCAGCAGCTTCAGGGACAGTTTTTCTGGAAACACCATATATTTT,CASSFRDSFSGNTIYF,TRBD1,TRBV5-8,once,TRBJ1-3
TGTGCCACGCGGGGGGGCCTCGAGACCCAGTACTTC,CATRGGLETQYF,TRBD2,TRBV6-5,-,TRBJ2-5
TGTGCCAGCAGCTTATTCGGGACGGAAGGCTACGAGCAGTACTTC,CASSLFGTEGYEQYF,-,TRBV11-2,once,TRBJ2-7
TGTGCCAGCAGCCAGTCGGGACAGCTTTACTATGGCTACACCTTC,CASSQSGQLYYGYTF,TRBD1,TRBV9,-,TRBJ1-2
TGTGCCAGCTCACCCCCCGAGGGACAGGGGTACGAGCAGTACTTC,CASSPPEGQGYEQYF,TRBD1,TRBV18,once,TRBJ2-7
TGTGCCAGCAGTGAGGTCGGCACAGGGGACGGAAACACCATATATTTT,CASSEVGTGDGNTIYF,TRBD1,TRBV6-1,-,TRBJ1-3
TGTGCCAGCTCACCCGATCAGTTGAACACTGAAGCTTTCTTT,CASSPDQLNTEAFF,-,TRBV18,-,TRBJ1-1
TGTGCCAGCAGTTTCGGGGACAGGGGCTACAATGAGCAGTTCTTC,CASSFGDRGYNEQFF,TRBD1,TRBV6-2/TRBV6-3,-,TRBJ2-1
TGTGCCAGCAGATCAGGACAGTCCGACTATAATTCACCCCTCCACTTT,CASRSGQSDYNSPLHF,-,TRBV5-4,-,TRBJ1-6
TGTGCCAGCAGTTGGGACAGCGACACCGGGGAGCTGTTTTTT,CASSWDSDTGELFF,TRBD1,TRBV6-5,-,TRBJ2-2
TGTGCCAGCAGCCCCGGCGGGGGCCTTGAGCAGTTCTTC,CASSPGGGLEQFF,-,TRBV9,-,TRBJ2-1
TGTGCCAGCCATGAATCGGCGAACACTGAAGCTTTCTTT,CASHESANTEAFF,-,TRBV6-5,-,TRBJ1-1
TGTGCTAGTGGTTTGGTACTGGGAGGGACAGAGGCAGATTCACCCCTCCACTTT,CASGLVLGGTEADSPLHF,TRBD1,TRBV12-5,-,TRBJ1-6